Listed here are 26 T cell receptor beta chains from one sample, sequenced in a study of cytomegalovirus exposure and HLA in healthy donors. This PCR relied on a set of 60 Vbeta primers and 13 Jbeta primers. Generated by immunoSEQ multiplex PCR, the TCRdb table keeps only in-frame clones and is missing some. The sample consists of about 150,000 clones, about 70% of them appearing once. Material: PBMCs. These receptors came from a woman in her sixties in good health and CMV-seropositive.

V and J are TRBV6-6 and TRBJ2-7; maybe TRBD2 (5 bases). CDR3 size: 13 residues. Germline assignment: CDR1 MNHNY and CDR2 SVGAGI (reference sequence). V lost 8 bases and J 6 bases, leaving 17 bases between the germline ends. CDR3 sequence reads: CASRSRPEGEQYF. The CDR3 DNA sequence: TGTGCCAGCCGCTCTCGACCCGAGGGCGAGCAGTACTTC.

The rearrangement links TRBV18 to TRBJ1-1; D is possibly TRBD1 (5 bases). Germline CDR1 reads KGHSH; CDR2 reads LQKENI. The V gene lost 3 bases and the J gene lost 3 bases, with 14 bases spanning the gap. This CDR3 is 15 amino acids long. This chain's CDR3 is CASSPGAGPDTEAFF. The CDR3 DNA follows: TGTGCCAGCTCACCGGGTGCAGGGCCGGACACTGAAGCTTTCTTT.

The J gene is TRBJ1-1, the V gene TRBV28, with D perhaps matching TRBD1 (5 bases). This CDR3 has 14 amino acids. Germline V lookup: CDR1 MDHEN, CDR2 SYDVKM. V gave up 1 base and J gave up 1 base, with 7 bases separating them. The CDR3: CASSLYRQNTEAFF. The CDR3 DNA follows: TGTGCCAGCAGTTTATACAGGCAGAACACTGAAGCTTTCTTT.

This clone was found a few times. In the same sample, other DNA sequences code for this CDR3. CDR3 protein: CASSSAYEQYF. For the CDR3, the DNA is TGTGCCAGCAGTTCCGCCTACGAGCAGTACTTC. The chain joins TRBV28 to TRBJ2-7, with D unclear. Per the germline V gene, CDR1 is MDHEN and CDR2 is SYDVKM. Trimming took off 4 bases at V and 2 bases at J, with 3 bases between the two ends. The CDR3 consists of 11 residues.

The chain has TRBV19 and TRBJ1-5; D ambiguous. Germline values: CDR1 LNHDA, CDR2 SQIVND (reference sequence). The V and J ends lost 7 bases and 0 bases respectively, with 13 bases between them. This CDR3 has 15 residues. CDR3 protein: CASTEGLYSNQPQHF. DNA of the CDR3: TGTGCCAGTACGGAGGGCCTGTATAGCAATCAGCCCCAGCATTTT.

The rearrangement links TRBV7-8 to TRBJ1-5, with TRBD1 as a possible D gene (6 bases). The length of the CDR3 is 16 residues. Germline V gives CDR1 SGHVS, CDR2 FQNEAQ. Between the trimmed V and J ends, which lost 5 bases and 1 base, there was a span of 15 bases. The chain's CDR3 is CASSRDIYPSNQPQHF. The CDR3 DNA sequence: TGTGCCAGCAGCAGGGACATTTACCCAAGCAATCAGCCCCAGCATTTT.

The rearrangement links TRBV25-1 to TRBJ1-1; TRBD1 agrees at 7 bases. Germline V gives CDR1 MGHDK, CDR2 SYGVNS. The CDR3 has 13 residues. V was pared by 5 bases and J by 10 bases, with 10 bases of the junction left unmatched. CDR3 DNA sequence: TGTGCCAGCAGTCCCGACAGGGTTAAGGGAGCTTTCTTT. Encoded protein: CASSPDRVKGAFF.

V is TRBV5-8 and J is TRBJ2-7; 7 positions agree with TRBD2. This CDR3 has 15 residues. Germline V gene lookup returns CDR1 SGHTS and CDR2 YDEGEE. V trimming: 0 bases; J trimming: 2 bases; junction bases outside the gene matches: 5. CDR3 sequence (DNA): TGTGCCAGCAGCTTGGAGGCTAGCGGTACCTACGAGCAGTACTTC. It specifies CASSLEASGTYEQYF.

The J gene is TRBJ1-5, the V gene TRBV6-1; 8 bases map to TRBD1. Germline V gene data show CDR1 as MNHNS and CDR2 as SASEGT. The junction had 10 bases not matched to a gene; V was cut back by 11 bases and J by 1 base. CDR3 length equals 15 residues. The CDR3: CAGNPGGYSNQPQHF. Written as DNA, the CDR3 is TGTGCCGGCAACCCAGGGGGCTACAGCAATCAGCCCCAGCATTTT.

This clone was observed a few times. The V gene is TRBV6-1, the J gene TRBJ1-5; 7 bases line up with TRBD1. The CDR3 contains 15 residues. Germline CDR1 reads MNHNS; CDR2 reads SASEGT. V shed 7 bases, J shed 3 bases, and the junction held 9 bases outside the gene matches. The CDR3 DNA is TGTGCCAGCATATGGGGACAGCTCGACAATCAGCCCCAGCATTTT. Amino acids: CASIWGQLDNQPQHF.

This clone has only a few counts. The J gene is TRBJ1-4, the V gene TRBV5-1; perhaps TRBD1 as D (6 bases). CDR3 length: 16 residues. V was clipped by 0 bases and J by 8 bases, with 17 bases between them. Looked up from germline, CDR1 is SGHRS and CDR2 is YFSETQ. The CDR3 bases are TGCGCCAGCAGCTTGGGGAACACAGGGAGGGACGAAAAACTGTTTTTT. It encodes CASSLGNTGRDEKLFF.

The chain uses TRBV28 and TRBJ1-5; D is unresolved. Trimming took 6 bases from V and 3 from J, leaving 12 bases between them. The CDR3 covers 14 residues. From germline, CDR1 is MDHEN and CDR2 SYDVKM. CDR3 protein: CASRAAGSNQPQHF. The CDR3 coding sequence is TGTGCCAGCAGGGCGGCGGGTTCCAATCAGCCCCAGCATTTT.

The chain recombines TRBV6-1 with TRBJ1-2; no clear D gene. Germline CDR1 and CDR2: MNHNS and SASEGT. CDR3 length: 14 residues. The V end lost 4 bases, the J end lost 8 bases, and 17 bases lay between the germline ends. The CDR3 region has the DNA TGTGCCAGCAGTGTGGCGGAACTTTCCTGGGGCTACACCTTC. It encodes CASSVAELSWGYTF.

The chain has TRBV14 and TRBJ2-6; D is possibly TRBD1 (6 bases). Trimming stripped 2 bases from V and 1 base from J, with 9 bases between. The CDR3 totals 16 residues. Germline lookup yields CDR1 SGHDN and CDR2 FVKESK. The CDR3 is CASSQIRGSGANVLTF. The CDR3 nucleotides are TGTGCCAGCAGCCAAATAAGGGGGTCTGGGGCCAACGTCCTGACTTTC.

J is TRBJ2-7 and V is TRBV4-2, with 16 bases identical to TRBD2. In germline, CDR1 is LGHNA, CDR2 YNFKEQ. V lost 4 bases, J lost 3 bases, and 9 bases stayed unmatched. The CDR3 is made up of 18 amino acids. Written as DNA, the CDR3 is TGTGCCAGCAGCCGACTCGGGACTAGCGGGAGGGCGGACTACGAGCAGTACTTC. It translates to CASSRLGTSGRADYEQYF.

The V call is TRBV11-2, the J call TRBJ2-2, with TRBD1 matching 9 bases. The CDR3 is 16 amino acids. The ends lost 7 bases at V and 4 bases at J; junction bases unmatched: 10. The germline gives CDR1 SGHAT, CDR2 FQNNGV. CDR3 DNA: TGTGCCAGCACCGACGTGGGACAGGGCATCACCGGGGAGCTGTTTTTT. Encoded protein: CASTDVGQGITGELFF.

The chain combines TRBV5-4 with TRBJ2-7, with D possibly being TRBD1 (6 bases). CDR1 and CDR2 (germline): SGHNT, YYREEE (reference sequence). V was trimmed by 4 bases and J by 7 bases, leaving 12 bases between them. This CDR3 spans 12 amino acids. CDR3 sequence reads: CASSPGTQEQYF. For the CDR3, the DNA is TGTGCCAGCAGCCCTGGGACACAAGAGCAGTACTTC. The variable domain in full, with the rest retrieved from reference TRBV5-4 and TRBJ2-7, is ETGVTQSPTHLIKTRGQQVTLRCSSQSGHNTVSWYQQALGQGPQFIFQYYREEENGRGNFPPRFSGLQFPNYSSELNVNALELDDSALYLCASSPGTQEQYFGPGTRLTVT.

The rearrangement joins TRBV5-1 to TRBJ2-1; D not certain. The CDR3 is made up of 11 amino acids. CDR1 is SGHRS, CDR2 YFSETQ, per germline. Trimming removed 0 bases at V and 13 bases at J, with 8 bases between. CDR3 sequence: CASSLETHQFF. CDR3 bases: TGCGCCAGCAGCTTGGAGACTCATCAGTTCTTC.

The chain recombines TRBV5-1 with TRBJ2-3, with D tentatively TRBD1 (5 bases). V lost 3 bases to trimming and J lost 1 base, with 12 bases between them. The length of the CDR3 is 15 residues. CDR1 is SGHRS, CDR2 YFSETQ, per germline. CDR3 in DNA: TGCGCCAGCAGCTCGACAGCCACTGGCACAGATACGCAGTATTTT. It translates to CASSSTATGTDTQYF.

The chain recombines TRBV28 with TRBJ1-5; TRBD1 agrees at 9 bases. The ends lost 4 bases at V and 5 bases at J; junction bases unmatched: 3. CDR3 length: 14 amino acids. CDR1 and CDR2 from the germline V gene are MDHEN and SYDVKM. In nucleotides, the CDR3 is TGTGCCAGCAGTTCAACAGGGGGCGATCAGCCCCAGCATTTT. It yields the protein CASSSTGGDQPQHF.

This clone was seen only a few times. V and J are TRBV2 and TRBJ1-4, with 8 bases aligning to TRBD1. The J segment lost 8 bases and the V segment lost 6 bases, leaving 8 bases of the junction unmatched. Germline loops: CDR1 SNHLY, CDR2 FYNNEI. The CDR3 spans 14 residues. The CDR3 DNA reads as TGTGCCAGCAGCTTGGACAGGGTTGGGGAAAAACTGTTTTTT. This translates into CASSLDRVGEKLFF.

The gene calls are TRBV6-5 and TRBJ2-1; 10 bases are shared with TRBD2. Germline CDR1 MNHEY, CDR2 SVGAGI. Trimming cost V 0 bases and J 6 bases; bases outside gene matches: 5. The CDR3 is 16 amino acids. Here the CDR3 DNA reads TGTGCCAGCAGTTACTCCCCCCGGACTAGCGGCAATGAGCAGTTCTTC. Its translation is CASSYSPRTSGNEQFF.

V usage is TRBV7-2 and J usage is TRBJ2-7; D uncertain. The CDR3 runs to 15 residues. CDR1 and CDR2 (germline): SGHTA, FQGNSA. Trimming took 5 bases from V and 0 from J, leaving 14 bases between them. The CDR3 nucleotides are TGTGCCAGCAGCCTCCGGGTGTCTCTCTCCTACGAGCAGTACTTC. Protein product: CASSLRVSLSYEQYF.

The sample holds one count of this clone. The chain links TRBV18 to TRBJ1-2; D perhaps matches TRBD1 (5 bases). In germline, CDR1 is KGHSH, CDR2 LQKENI. Trimming took 0 bases from V and 8 from J, leaving 10 bases between them. The CDR3 has 13 amino acids. The CDR3 coding sequence is TGTGCCAGCTCACCACCAGGGGCCTGGGGCTACACCTTC. Translating gives CASSPPGAWGYTF.

The rearrangement joins TRBV28 to TRBJ1-1, with D unclear. CDR3 size: 14 residues. CDR1 is MDHEN, CDR2 SYDVKM, per germline. V lost 2 bases and J lost 5, with 12 bases in between. The CDR3 protein is CASSLRPVETEAFF. The CDR3 DNA reads as TGTGCCAGCAGTTTACGACCGGTGGAGACTGAAGCTTTCTTT. Combining the CDR3 with reference TRBV28 and TRBJ1-1 gives the whole variable domain DVKVTQSSRYLVKRTGEKVFLECVQDMDHENMFWYRQDPGLGLRLIYFSYDVKMKEKGDIPEGYSVSREKKERFSLILESASTNQTSMYLCASSLRPVETEAFFGQGTRLTVV.

The chain combines TRBV5-6 with TRBJ1-2; the match to TRBD1 covers 7 bases. Germline lookup yields CDR1 SGHDT and CDR2 YYEEEE. V shed 4 bases and J 7 bases; nucleotides not matched to a gene: 10. The CDR3 contains 14 residues. CDR3 DNA sequence: TGTGCCAGCAGCCCGACAGGGCCCAGCCTTGGCTACACCTTC. Its translation is CASSPTGPSLGYTF. Looking up the rest from reference TRBV5-6 and TRBJ1-2 gives the full variable domain: DAGVTQSPTHLIKTRGQQVTLRCSPKSGHDTVSWYQQALGQGPQFIFQYYEEEERQRGNFPDRFSGHQFPNYSSELNVNALLLGDSALYLCASSPTGPSLGYTFGSGTRLTVV.